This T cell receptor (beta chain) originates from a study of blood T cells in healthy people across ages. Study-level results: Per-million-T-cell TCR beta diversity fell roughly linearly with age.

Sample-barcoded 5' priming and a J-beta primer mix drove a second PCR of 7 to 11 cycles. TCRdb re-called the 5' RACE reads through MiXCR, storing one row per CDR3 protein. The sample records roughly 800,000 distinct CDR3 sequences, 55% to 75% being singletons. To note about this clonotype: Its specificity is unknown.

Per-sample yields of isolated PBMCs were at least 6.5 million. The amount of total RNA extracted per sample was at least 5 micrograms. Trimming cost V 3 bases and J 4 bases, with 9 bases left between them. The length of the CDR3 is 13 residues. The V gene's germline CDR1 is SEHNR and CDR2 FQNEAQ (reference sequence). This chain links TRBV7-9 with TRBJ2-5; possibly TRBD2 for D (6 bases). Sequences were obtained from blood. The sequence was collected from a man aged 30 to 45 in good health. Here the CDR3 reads CASSFTSLETQYF. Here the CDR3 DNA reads TGTGCCAGCAGCTTCACTAGCCTAGAGACCCAGTACTTC.